This entry features one T cell receptor beta chain sequence. Additional DNA sequences in this sample encode the identical CDR3. These data come from a study of blood T cell repertoires in COVID-19. Study details: Whether acute or convalescent, the COVID-19 samples came from the United States, Italy and Spain. PBMCs, B-cell-depleted T cells, or T cells provided the cDNA or gDNA that made up the material.

In the authors' methods: Reference gene primer amplification yielded estimated nucleated cell counts. Sequenced by immunoSEQ multiplex PCR; TCRdb stores in-frame clones only, minus some. The V and J calls and clone size come from that table; D and trimming were worked out from the DNA. The sample lists some 150,000 clones; about 86% were seen once. This sequence originates from a woman aged 80 or older in a cohort sampled during active or convalescent COVID-19. Sequenced material: peripheral blood.

CDR3 loop: CASSLADRGSADTQYF. The DNA for the CDR3 is TGCGCCAGCAGCTTGGCCGACAGGGGTAGCGCAGATACGCAGTATTTT. The V gene is TRBV5-1, the J gene TRBJ2-3; TRBD1 aligns across 8 bases. The CDR3 sequence is 16 residues long. Germline V gene lookup returns CDR1 SGHRS and CDR2 YFSETQ. V was clipped by 0 bases and J by 4 bases; unmatched bases: 7.